The TCR beta chain described here comes from a study of cytomegalovirus exposure and HLA in healthy donors. Turning to the study itself: Out of about 170 million T cells, an earlier analysis found some 120 million unique TCR beta sequences in total.

Study findings and constraints: Cytomegalovirus-associated TCR beta chains were listed, numbering 150 to 200. As a later analysis showed, several of the most significant clusters appeared to be linked to common viral pathogens. A later analysis showed that HLA-associated TCR beta chains had undergone more clonal expansion than equally common others.

The primer mix had 60 Vbeta and 13 Jbeta primers. TCRdb keeps only in-frame clones here, not all; method: immunoSEQ multiplex PCR. The sample records 150,000 to 180,000 clones, roughly 72% being singletons. Comments on this clone: Its antigen is still unknown.

V was trimmed by 1 base and J by 3 bases, leaving 9 bases between them. The CDR3 length is 14 residues. The germline V gene has CDR1 SGHTA and CDR2 FQGNSA. This TCR came from a young man in good health and CMV-seronegative. Sequencing was done on a sample of PBMCs. J is TRBJ2-5 and V is TRBV7-2, with D perhaps TRBD1 (5 bases). The CDR3 DNA sequence: TGTGCCAGCAGCTTAGGGCAGGGTAAAGAGACCCAGTACTTC. This codes for CASSLGQGKETQYF.